This entry lists 19 T cell receptor beta chains sequenced from one sample in a study of blood T cell repertoires in COVID-19. Only in-frame clones appear in the TCRdb table, and some are missing; sequencing was by immunoSEQ multiplex PCR. The sample shows under 95,000 clones, around 80% of them seen only once. Sequenced: peripheral blood. The receptor source for this set is a woman at least 80 years old with acute or convalescent COVID-19.

V and J are TRBV19 and TRBJ2-2, with 8 bases matching TRBD1. CDR1 is LNHDA and CDR2 is SQIVND in the germline V gene (reference sequence). The CDR3 consists of 13 residues. The ends lost 6 bases at V and 8 bases at J; junction bases unmatched: 5. The CDR3 spells CASRPGGLGELFF. Here the CDR3 DNA reads TGTGCCAGTAGGCCAGGGGGCTTGGGGGAGCTGTTTTTT.

The CDR3 sequence is CASTAAETQYF. For the CDR3, the DNA is TGTGCCAGCACGGCGGCGGAGACCCAGTACTTC. The rearrangement joins TRBV2 to TRBJ2-5; D gene uncertain. The V end lost 7 bases, the J end lost 5 bases, and 8 bases lay between the germline ends. The germline CDR1 and CDR2 sequences are SNHLY and FYNNEI. The CDR3 has 11 amino acids.

The chain has TRBV5-1 and TRBJ2-7, with no clear D. The CDR3 length is 14 residues. Germline CDR1 is SGHRS and CDR2 is YFSETQ. The V gene lost 0 bases and the J gene lost 3 bases, with 10 bases spanning the gap. The CDR3 sequence is CASSLGLVGYEQYF. CDR3 bases: TGCGCCAGCAGCTTGGGACTGGTCGGCTACGAGCAGTACTTC. The entire variable domain, with the rest obtained from reference TRBV5-1 and TRBJ2-7, is as follows: KAGVTQTPRYLIKTRGQQVTLSCSPISGHRSVSWYQQTPGQGLQFLFEYFSETQRNKGNFPGRFSGRQFSNSRSEMNVSTLELGDSALYLCASSLGLVGYEQYFGPGTRLTVT.

This clone was recorded a few times. The CDR3: CASSLLKGLAGNEQFF. The DNA of the CDR3 is TGTGCCAGCAGCTTACTAAAGGGACTAGCGGGTAATGAGCAGTTCTTC. The gene calls are TRBV7-2 and TRBJ2-1; 12 positions agree with TRBD2. The CDR3 has 16 amino acids. The J segment lost 7 bases and the V segment lost 2 bases, leaving 6 bases of the junction unmatched. Germline V CDR1 and CDR2: SGHTA, FQGNSA. The complete variable domain, with remaining parts taken from reference TRBV7-2 and TRBJ2-1, reads GAGVSQSPSNKVTEKGKDVELRCDPISGHTALYWYRQSLGQGLEFLIYFQGNSAPDKSGLPSDRFSAERTGGSVSTLTIQRTQQEDSAVYLCASSLLKGLAGNEQFFGPGTRLTVL.

CDR3 residues: CASSLIQGVSGNTIYF. The CDR3 DNA sequence: TGTGCCAGCAGTTTAATCCAGGGCGTCTCTGGAAACACCATATATTTT. The V and J genes are TRBV28 and TRBJ1-3, with D possibly TRBD1 on 5 matching bases. Trimming took off 2 bases at V and 0 bases at J, with 11 bases between the two ends. Looked up from germline, CDR1 is MDHEN and CDR2 is SYDVKM. The length of the CDR3 is 16 residues.

The chain carries TRBV7-7 and TRBJ2-5, with TRBD1 matching 7 bases. This CDR3 comprises 15 residues. J was trimmed by 2 bases and V by 1 base; bases with no gene match: 4. CDR1 is SSHAT and CDR2 is FNYEAQ in the germline V gene (reference sequence). CDR3 sequence: CASSLGMDRQETQYF. CDR3 bases: TGTGCCAGCAGCTTAGGTATGGACAGGCAAGAGACCCAGTACTTC.

This chain uses TRBV5-1 with TRBJ2-4; a weak D match, TRBD1 (6 bases). Germline lookup yields CDR1 SGHRS and CDR2 YFSETQ. The CDR3 consists of 14 residues. Deletions cut 4 bases from V and 6 bases from J, with 14 bases between. The CDR3 sequence is CASSPGHSGNIQYF. CDR3 bases: TGCGCCAGCAGCCCGGGACATAGTGGAAACATTCAGTACTTC.

The rearrangement links TRBV2 to TRBJ1-1, with D possibly TRBD1 on 5 matching bases. V gave up 6 bases and J gave up 3 bases, with 14 bases separating them. The CDR3 consists of 14 residues. The germline gives CDR1 SNHLY, CDR2 FYNNEI. The DNA of the CDR3 is TGTGCCAGCAGGTGGGCAGGGAAGGACACTGAAGCTTTCTTT. This gives the protein CASRWAGKDTEAFF.

The genes are TRBV18 and TRBJ1-3, with 7 bases aligning to TRBD1. From germline, CDR1 is KGHSH and CDR2 LQKENI. The CDR3 spans 15 residues. V lost 3 bases to trimming and J lost 0 bases; unmatched junction nucleotides: 2. CDR3 bases: TGTGCCAGCTCACCCGGGACAGTCTCTGGAAACACCATATATTTT. Its translation: CASSPGTVSGNTIYF.

The rearrangement joins TRBV5-1 to TRBJ2-2; the D gene is possibly TRBD2 (7 bases). This CDR3 contains 17 residues. V was shortened by 7 bases and J by 2 bases, with 21 bases between the two germline ends. The V gene's germline CDR1 is SGHRS and CDR2 YFSETQ. CDR3 region: CASRHAFGGLNTGELFF. CDR3 nucleotides: TGCGCCAGCCGCCATGCCTTCGGGGGGCTTAACACCGGGGAGCTGTTTTTT.

This clone was observed once. The chain combines TRBV5-1 with TRBJ1-6, with 8 bases that match TRBD1. The CDR3 is 15 amino acids. Germline V lookup: CDR1 SGHRS, CDR2 YFSETQ. V dropped 4 bases and J dropped 5; count of bases not matched to a gene: 5. CDR3 protein: CASSTKTGDNSPLHF. The CDR3 DNA sequence: TGCGCCAGCAGCACAAAGACAGGGGATAATTCACCCCTCCACTTT.

This sequence joins TRBV28 and TRBJ2-7; 9 bases are shared with TRBD2. Germline V gene lookup returns CDR1 MDHEN and CDR2 SYDVKM. Trimming took 3 bases from V and 6 from J; bases not matched to a gene: 3. CDR3 length: 13 residues. CDR3 region: CASSFSGSFEQYF. The CDR3 nucleotides are TGTGCCAGCAGTTTTAGCGGGAGCTTCGAGCAGTACTTC.

The J gene is TRBJ2-2, the V gene TRBV15; 7 bases are a match to TRBD2. V shed 3 bases and J 7 bases; nucleotides not matched to a gene: 11. Germline CDR1 is LNHNV and CDR2 is YYDKDF (reference sequence). This CDR3 is built from 16 residues. In DNA, the CDR3 is TGTGCCACCAGCAGGGGGGGAGCGGGGAAGGGCGGGGAGCTGTTTTTT. It specifies CATSRGGAGKGGELFF.

On this clone itself: The sample holds other DNA sequences that translate to the same CDR3. V usage is TRBV7-9 and J usage is TRBJ2-1, with 9 bases lining up with TRBD1. The CDR3 length is 15 residues. From germline, CDR1 is SEHNR and CDR2 FQNEAQ (reference sequence). The J segment lost 1 base and the V segment lost 4 bases, leaving 2 bases of the junction unmatched. The CDR3 is CASSSGQGSYNEQFF. The CDR3 DNA reads TGTGCCAGCAGCTCCGGACAGGGGTCCTACAATGAGCAGTTCTTC.

This chain joins TRBV6-5 and TRBJ1-1; a weak D match, TRBD1 (6 bases). Germline-derived CDR1 and CDR2 are MNHEY and SVGAGI. The V end was cut by 6 bases, the J end by 3 bases, with 11 bases between. This CDR3 has 13 amino acids. The CDR3 DNA reads as TGTGCCAGCAGACCTACAGGGTACACTGAAGCTTTCTTT. The encoded protein is CASRPTGYTEAFF.

V is TRBV5-5 and J is TRBJ2-3, with 7 bases matching TRBD2. The CDR3 extends over 13 amino acids. CDR1 is SGHKS, CDR2 YYEKEE, per germline (reference sequence). Germline trimming cut 4 bases from V and 4 bases from J; bases unmatched to any gene: 3. The CDR3 loop reads CASSPRGADTQYF. In DNA, the CDR3 is TGTGCCAGCAGCCCCCGGGGGGCAGATACGCAGTATTTT.

This sequence joins TRBV2 and TRBJ2-3, with D uncertain. This CDR3 has 15 residues. The germline V and J ends were trimmed by 6 bases and 0 bases, with 13 bases remaining between them. Germline V gene lookup returns CDR1 SNHLY and CDR2 FYNNEI. The CDR3 sequence: CASRKAASSTDTQYF. In nucleotides, the CDR3 is TGTGCCAGCAGGAAGGCGGCCTCTAGCACAGATACGCAGTATTTT.

V is TRBV9 and J is TRBJ1-3; TRBD1 is a possible D gene (6 bases). Germline CDR1 and CDR2: SGDLS and YYNGEE. V dropped 1 base and J dropped 6 bases, with 11 bases sitting between them. This CDR3 has 14 amino acids. The CDR3 reads CASSVSQGINTIYF. The CDR3 DNA is TGTGCCAGCAGCGTATCCCAGGGGATAAACACCATATATTTT.

This clone came up once. CDR3 sequence reads: CASNTVEQYF. Here the CDR3 DNA reads TGTGCCAGCAATACGGTGGAGCAGTACTTC. V gene TRBV21-1 combines with J gene TRBJ2-7; no check of the table's D call, TRBD2, against the DNA was made. TRBV21-1 is shown as a pseudogene. There are 10 residues in the CDR3.